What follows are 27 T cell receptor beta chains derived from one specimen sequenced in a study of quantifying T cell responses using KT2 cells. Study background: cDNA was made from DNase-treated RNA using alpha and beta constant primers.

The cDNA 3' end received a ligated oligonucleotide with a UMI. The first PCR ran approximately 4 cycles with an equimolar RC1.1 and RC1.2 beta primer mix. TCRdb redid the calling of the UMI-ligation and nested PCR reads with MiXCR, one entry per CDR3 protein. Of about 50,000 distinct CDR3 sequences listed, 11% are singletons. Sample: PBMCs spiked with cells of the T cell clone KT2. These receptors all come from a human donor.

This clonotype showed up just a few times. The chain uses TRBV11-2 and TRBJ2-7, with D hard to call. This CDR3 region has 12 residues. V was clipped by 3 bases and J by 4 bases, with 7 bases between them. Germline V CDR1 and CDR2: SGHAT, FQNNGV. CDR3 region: CASSFKEYEQYF. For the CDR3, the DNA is TGTGCCAGCAGCTTTAAGGAGTACGAGCAGTACTTC.

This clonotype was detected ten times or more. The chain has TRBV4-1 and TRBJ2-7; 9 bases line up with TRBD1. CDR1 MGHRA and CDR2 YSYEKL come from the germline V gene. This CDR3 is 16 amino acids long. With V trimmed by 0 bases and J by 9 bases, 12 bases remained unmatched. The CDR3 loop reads CASSQEPGDRVSLQYF. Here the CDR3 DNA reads TGCGCCAGCAGCCAAGAGCCAGGGGACAGGGTTAGTTTGCAGTACTTC.

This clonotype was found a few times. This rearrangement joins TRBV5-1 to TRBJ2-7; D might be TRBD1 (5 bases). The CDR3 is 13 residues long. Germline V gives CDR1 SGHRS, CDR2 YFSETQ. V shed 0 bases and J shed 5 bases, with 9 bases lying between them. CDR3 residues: CASSLVRGNEQYF. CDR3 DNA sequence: TGCGCCAGCAGCTTGGTTAGGGGCAACGAGCAGTACTTC.

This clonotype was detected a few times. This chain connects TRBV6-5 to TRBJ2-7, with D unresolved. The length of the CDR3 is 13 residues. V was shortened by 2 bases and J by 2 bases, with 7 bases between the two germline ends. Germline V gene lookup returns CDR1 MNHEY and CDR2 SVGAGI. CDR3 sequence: CASSYRQAYEQYF. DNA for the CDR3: TGTGCCAGCAGTTACAGGCAGGCCTACGAGCAGTACTTC.

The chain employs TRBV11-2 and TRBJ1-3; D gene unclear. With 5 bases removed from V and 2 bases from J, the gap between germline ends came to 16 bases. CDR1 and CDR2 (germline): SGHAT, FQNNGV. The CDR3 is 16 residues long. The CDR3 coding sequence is TGTGCCAGCAGCCTACCATCGGTGGTCCCTGGAAACACCATATATTTT. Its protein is CASSLPSVVPGNTIYF.

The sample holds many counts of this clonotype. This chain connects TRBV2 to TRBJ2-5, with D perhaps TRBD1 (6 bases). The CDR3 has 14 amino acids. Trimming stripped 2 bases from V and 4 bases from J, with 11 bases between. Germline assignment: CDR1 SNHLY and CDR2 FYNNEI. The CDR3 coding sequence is TGTGCCAGCAGTGAACCCGCCAGGGGAGAGACCCAGTACTTC. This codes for CASSEPARGETQYF.

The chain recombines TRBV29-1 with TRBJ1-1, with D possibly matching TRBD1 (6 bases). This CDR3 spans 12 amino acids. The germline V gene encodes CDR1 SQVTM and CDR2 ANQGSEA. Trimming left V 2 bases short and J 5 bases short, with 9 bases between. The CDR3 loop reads CSVEKQGTEAFF. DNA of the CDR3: TGCAGCGTTGAAAAGCAGGGGACTGAAGCTTTCTTT.

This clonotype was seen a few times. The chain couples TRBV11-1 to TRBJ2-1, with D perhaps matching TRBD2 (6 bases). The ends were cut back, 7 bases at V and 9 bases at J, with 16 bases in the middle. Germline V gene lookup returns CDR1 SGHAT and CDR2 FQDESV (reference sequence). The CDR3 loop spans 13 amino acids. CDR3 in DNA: TGTGCCAGCACTCCACCGGGGGAGAGTGAGCAGTTCTTC. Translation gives CASTPPGESEQFF.

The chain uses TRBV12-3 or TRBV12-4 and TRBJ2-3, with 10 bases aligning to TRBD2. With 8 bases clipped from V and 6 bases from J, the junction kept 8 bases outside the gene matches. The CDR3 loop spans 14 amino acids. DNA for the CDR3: TGTGCCAGCCAAAAGCGGGGGGGGATGGATACGCAGTATTTT. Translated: CASQKRGGMDTQYF.

The CDR3 DNA sequence: TGCAGTGCTAGAAAGATGGGGGGCGCCGCCGTGGAGACCCAGTACTTC. Its translation: CSARKMGGAAVETQYF. This rearrangement joins TRBV20-1 to TRBJ2-5; D tentatively reads TRBD1 or TRBD2 (6 bases each). CDR3 length: 16 residues. Looked up from germline, CDR1 is DFQATT and CDR2 is SNEGSKA (reference sequence). Deletions cut 2 bases from V and 5 bases from J, with 21 bases between.

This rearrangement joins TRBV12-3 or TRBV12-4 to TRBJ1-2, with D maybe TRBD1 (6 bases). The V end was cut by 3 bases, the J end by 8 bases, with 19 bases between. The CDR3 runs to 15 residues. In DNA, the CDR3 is TGTGCCAGCAGTTTGGAACAGGGAAGTGTTAGCGGCTACACCTTC. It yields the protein CASSLEQGSVSGYTF.

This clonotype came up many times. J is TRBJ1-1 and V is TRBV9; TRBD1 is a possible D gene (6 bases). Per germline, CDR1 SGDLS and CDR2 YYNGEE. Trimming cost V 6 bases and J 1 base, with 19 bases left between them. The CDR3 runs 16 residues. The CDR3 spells CASTPGRGRGNTEAFF. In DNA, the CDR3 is TGTGCCAGCACCCCCGGCAGGGGCAGAGGGAACACTGAAGCTTTCTTT. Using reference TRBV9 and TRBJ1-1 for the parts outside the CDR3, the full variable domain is DSGVTQTPKHLITATGQRVTLRCSPRSGDLSVYWYQQSLDQGLQFLIQYYNGEERAKGNILERFSAQQFPDLHSELNLSSLELGDSALYFCASTPGRGRGNTEAFFGQGTRLTVV.

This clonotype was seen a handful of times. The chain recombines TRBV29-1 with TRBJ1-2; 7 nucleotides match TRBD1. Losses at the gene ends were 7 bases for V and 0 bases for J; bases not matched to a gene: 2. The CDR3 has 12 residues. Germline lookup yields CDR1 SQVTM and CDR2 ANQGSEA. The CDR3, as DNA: TGCAGCGGGGGACAGACTAACTATGGCTACACCTTC. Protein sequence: CSGGQTNYGYTF.

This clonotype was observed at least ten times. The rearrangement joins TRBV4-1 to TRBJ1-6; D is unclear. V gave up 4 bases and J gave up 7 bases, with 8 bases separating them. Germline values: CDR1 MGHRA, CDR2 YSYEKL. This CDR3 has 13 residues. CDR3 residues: CASSPVGNSPLHF. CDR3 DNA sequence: TGCGCCAGCAGCCCGGTGGGGAATTCACCCCTCCACTTT.

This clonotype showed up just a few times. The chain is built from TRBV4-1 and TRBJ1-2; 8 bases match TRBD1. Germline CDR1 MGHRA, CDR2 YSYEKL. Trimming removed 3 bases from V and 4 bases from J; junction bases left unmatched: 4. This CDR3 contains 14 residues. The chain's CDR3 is CASSHGQGGYGYTF. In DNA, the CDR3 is TGCGCCAGCAGCCACGGACAGGGCGGCTATGGCTACACCTTC.

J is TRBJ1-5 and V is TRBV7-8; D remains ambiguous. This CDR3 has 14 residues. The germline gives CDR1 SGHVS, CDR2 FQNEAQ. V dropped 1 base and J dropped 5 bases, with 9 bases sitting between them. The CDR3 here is CASSLVPRDQPQHF. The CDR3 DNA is TGTGCCAGCAGCTTAGTTCCGAGGGATCAGCCCCAGCATTTT.

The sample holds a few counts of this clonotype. The CDR3 DNA is TGTGCCACCAGCAGAGATTTCCTTAATGAGCAGTTCTTC. Protein product: CATSRDFLNEQFF. The V gene is TRBV15, the J gene TRBJ2-1; the D is unclear. This CDR3 contains 13 residues. The V gene's germline CDR1 is LNHNV and CDR2 YYDKDF (reference sequence). V lost 0 bases to trimming and J lost 7 bases, with 7 bases between them.

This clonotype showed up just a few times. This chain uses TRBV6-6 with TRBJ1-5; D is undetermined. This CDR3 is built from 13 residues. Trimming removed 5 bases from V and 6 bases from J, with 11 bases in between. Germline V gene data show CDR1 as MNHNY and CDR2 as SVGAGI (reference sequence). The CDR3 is CASSDSMGQPQHF. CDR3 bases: TGTGCCAGCAGTGATTCGATGGGTCAGCCCCAGCATTTT.

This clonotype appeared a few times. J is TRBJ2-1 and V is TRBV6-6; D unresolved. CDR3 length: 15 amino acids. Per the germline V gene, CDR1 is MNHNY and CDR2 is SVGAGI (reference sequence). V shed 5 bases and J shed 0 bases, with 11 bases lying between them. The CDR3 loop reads CASSLQSLSYNEQFF. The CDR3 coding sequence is TGTGCCAGCAGTCTCCAGAGTCTCTCCTACAATGAGCAGTTCTTC.

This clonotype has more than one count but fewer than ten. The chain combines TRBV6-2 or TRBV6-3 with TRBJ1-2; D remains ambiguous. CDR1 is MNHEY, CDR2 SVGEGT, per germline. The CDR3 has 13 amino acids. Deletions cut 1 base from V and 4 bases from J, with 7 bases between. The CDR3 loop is CASSYWGSYGYTF. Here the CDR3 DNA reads TGTGCCAGCAGTTACTGGGGTTCCTATGGCTACACCTTC.

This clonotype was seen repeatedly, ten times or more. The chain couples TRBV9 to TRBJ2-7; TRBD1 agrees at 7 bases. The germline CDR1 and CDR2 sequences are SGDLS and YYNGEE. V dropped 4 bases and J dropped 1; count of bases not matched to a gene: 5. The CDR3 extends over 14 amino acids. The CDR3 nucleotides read TGTGCCAGCAGCCCCTCAGGGGGATCCTACGAGCAGTACTTC. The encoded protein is CASSPSGGSYEQYF. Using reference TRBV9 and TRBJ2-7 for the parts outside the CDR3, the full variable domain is DSGVTQTPKHLITATGQRVTLRCSPRSGDLSVYWYQQSLDQGLQFLIQYYNGEERAKGNILERFSAQQFPDLHSELNLSSLELGDSALYFCASSPSGGSYEQYFGPGTRLTVT.

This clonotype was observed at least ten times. DNA for the CDR3: TGTGCCATCCGGACAGGGACATACAATGAGCAGTTCTTC. Translated: CAIRTGTYNEQFF. The chain employs TRBV10-3 and TRBJ2-1, with 8 bases fitting TRBD1. With V trimmed by 8 bases and J by 4 bases, 4 bases remained unmatched. This CDR3 contains 13 residues. Germline assignment: CDR1 ENHRY and CDR2 SYGVKD.

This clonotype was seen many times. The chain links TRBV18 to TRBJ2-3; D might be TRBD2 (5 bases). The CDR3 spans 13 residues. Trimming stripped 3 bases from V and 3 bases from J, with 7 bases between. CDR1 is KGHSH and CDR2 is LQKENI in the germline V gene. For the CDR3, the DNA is TGTGCCAGCTCACCGACGGGGACAGATACGCAGTATTTT. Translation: CASSPTGTDTQYF.

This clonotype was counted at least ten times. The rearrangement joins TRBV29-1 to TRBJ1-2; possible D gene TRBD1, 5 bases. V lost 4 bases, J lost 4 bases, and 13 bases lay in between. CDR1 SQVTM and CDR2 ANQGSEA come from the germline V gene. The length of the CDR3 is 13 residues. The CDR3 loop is CSVVIGQVYGYTF. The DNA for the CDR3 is TGCAGCGTTGTAATCGGACAAGTCTATGGCTACACCTTC.

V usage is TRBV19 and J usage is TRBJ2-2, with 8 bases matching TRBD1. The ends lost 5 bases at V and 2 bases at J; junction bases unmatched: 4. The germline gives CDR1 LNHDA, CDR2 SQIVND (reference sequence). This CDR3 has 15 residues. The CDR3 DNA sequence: TGTGCCAGTAGTCCCGGGACAGGCAACACCGGGGAGCTGTTTTTT. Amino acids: CASSPGTGNTGELFF.

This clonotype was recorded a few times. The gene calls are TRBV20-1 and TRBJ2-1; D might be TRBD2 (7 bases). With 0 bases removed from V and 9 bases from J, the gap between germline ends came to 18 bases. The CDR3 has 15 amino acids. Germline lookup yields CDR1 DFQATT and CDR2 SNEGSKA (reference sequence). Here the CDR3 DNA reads TGCAGTGCTAGAGATCTTCGAGGGGGGGCCGGTGAGCAGTTCTTC. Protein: CSARDLRGGAGEQFF.

CDR3 protein: CASSYSPGAGREQYF. CDR3 coding DNA: TGTGCCAGCAGTTACTCCCCAGGGGCGGGACGCGAGCAGTACTTC. The chain couples TRBV6-2 or TRBV6-3 to TRBJ2-7; D may be TRBD1 or TRBD2 (6 bases each). Germline values: CDR1 MNHEY, CDR2 SVGEGT. The CDR3 spans 15 residues. Deletions cut 0 bases from V and 6 bases from J, with 15 bases between.